Listed below are T cell receptor beta chains from one sample, sequenced in a study of Ad26.COV2.S vaccination and SARS-CoV-2 variants. Libraries were prepared by immunoSEQ multiplex PCR; TCRdb keeps only in-frame clonotypes and omits some of them. Here the sample spans roughly 380,000 clones, roughly 84% being singletons. Sequences were derived from peripheral blood, sampled in a trial of Ad26.COV2.S vaccine versus placebo. These TCRs come from a person aged 18-60 years who received the Ad26.COV2.S COVID-19 vaccine or a placebo. Each CDR3 is given with its conserved first and last residue. Each record gives: J gene, D gene, V gene, clone size, CDR3 protein, CDR3 DNA. A D gene is named only where the DNA matches it firmly. The size entry is marked missing in some rows and otherwise reads once, few, many or a size class.

j_gene: TRBJ1-1
d_gene: NA
v_gene: TRBV27
abundance: NA
CDR3aa: CASSPMVGKNTEAFF
CDR3nt: TGTGCCAGCAGTCCGATGGTGGGGAAGAACACTGAAGCTTTCTTT

j_gene: TRBJ2-7
d_gene: TRBD2
v_gene: TRBV5-1
abundance: NA
CDR3aa: CASSLRASGSYEQYF
CDR3nt: TGCGCCAGCAGCTTGCGGGCTAGCGGCTCCTACGAGCAGTACTTC

j_gene: TRBJ2-2
d_gene: NA
v_gene: TRBV9
abundance: NA
CDR3aa: CASSVGGIGPGELFF
CDR3nt: TGTGCCAGCAGCGTAGGAGGCATAGGGCCCGGGGAGCTGTTTTTT

j_gene: TRBJ1-4
d_gene: NA
v_gene: TRBV4-3
abundance: few
CDR3aa: CASSQDRVGEKLFF
CDR3nt: TGCGCCAGCAGCCAAGACAGGGTAGGCGAAAAACTGTTTTTT

j_gene: TRBJ2-2
d_gene: TRBD1
v_gene: TRBV24-1
abundance: NA
CDR3aa: CATSDPAYDRGTGELFF
CDR3nt: TGTGCCACCAGTGATCCGGCATATGACAGGGGAACCGGGGAGCTGTTTTTT

j_gene: TRBJ2-7
d_gene: TRBD2
v_gene: TRBV7-9
abundance: NA
CDR3aa: CASSTGGAAYEQYF
CDR3nt: TGTGCCAGCAGCACCGGGGGGGCCGCCTACGAGCAGTACTTC

j_gene: TRBJ1-5
d_gene: NA
v_gene: TRBV19
abundance: NA
CDR3aa: CASCQGFVSPQHF
CDR3nt: TGTGCCAGTTGCCAGGGGTTTGTGTCGCCCCAGCATTTT

j_gene: TRBJ2-7
d_gene: TRBD2
v_gene: TRBV6-2/TRBV6-3
abundance: few
CDR3aa: CASSNSGGYEQYF
CDR3nt: TGTGCCAGCAGTAACTCGGGGGGCTACGAGCAGTACTTC

j_gene: TRBJ1-6
d_gene: NA
v_gene: TRBV9
abundance: NA
CDR3aa: CASSVEDYSAPLHF
CDR3nt: TGTGCCAGCAGCGTAGAGGACTACAGTGCACCCCTCCACTTT

j_gene: TRBJ2-1
d_gene: TRBD1
v_gene: TRBV5-5
abundance: NA
CDR3aa: CASSPGTGSEQFF
CDR3nt: TGTGCCAGCAGCCCTGGGACAGGGAGTGAGCAGTTCTTC

j_gene: TRBJ2-7
d_gene: NA
v_gene: TRBV7-2
abundance: NA
CDR3aa: CASSPYIYEQYF
CDR3nt: TGTGCCAGCAGCCCCTACATCTACGAGCAGTACTTC

j_gene: TRBJ2-7
d_gene: NA
v_gene: TRBV7-6
abundance: NA
CDR3aa: CASSSGAYEQYF
CDR3nt: TGTGCCAGCAGCTCAGGAGCCTACGAGCAGTACTTC

j_gene: TRBJ2-1
d_gene: NA
v_gene: TRBV14
abundance: NA
CDR3aa: CASSQDPRPNEQFF
CDR3nt: TGTGCCAGCAGCCAAGATCCCCGCCCCAATGAGCAGTTCTTC

j_gene: TRBJ2-3
d_gene: TRBD2
v_gene: TRBV19
abundance: NA
CDR3aa: CASTRGGGGTDTQYF
CDR3nt: TGTGCCAGTACCCGGGGGGGAGGGGGCACAGATACGCAGTATTTT

j_gene: TRBJ1-6
d_gene: TRBD1
v_gene: TRBV4-3
abundance: NA
CDR3aa: CASSQGTGESPLHF
CDR3nt: TGCGCCAGCAGCCAAGGGACAGGGGAGTCACCCCTCCACTTT

j_gene: TRBJ1-6
d_gene: NA
v_gene: TRBV15
abundance: once
CDR3aa: CATSPSVGALDNSPLHF
CDR3nt: TGTGCCACCAGCCCCTCGGTGGGGGCTTTGGATAATTCACCCCTCCACTTT

j_gene: TRBJ1-6
d_gene: NA
v_gene: TRBV19
abundance: NA
CDR3aa: CASSIETANSPLHF
CDR3nt: TGTGCCAGTAGTATAGAGACCGCTAACTCACCCCTCCACTTT

j_gene: TRBJ2-7
d_gene: TRBD2
v_gene: TRBV28
abundance: NA
CDR3aa: CASSPLVAGAYEQYF
CDR3nt: TGTGCCAGCAGTCCGCTAGTAGCGGGGGCCTACGAGCAGTACTTC

j_gene: TRBJ2-4
d_gene: NA
v_gene: TRBV6-5
abundance: NA
CDR3aa: CASSSGGLEVNIQYF
CDR3nt: TGTGCCAGCAGTAGCGGAGGGCTGGAAGTTAACATTCAGTACTTC

j_gene: TRBJ1-1
d_gene: TRBD1
v_gene: TRBV7-8
abundance: NA
CDR3aa: CASSSYRGRSEAFF
CDR3nt: TGTGCCAGCAGCTCCTACAGGGGGCGGTCTGAAGCTTTCTTT

j_gene: TRBJ2-1
d_gene: NA
v_gene: TRBV4-3
abundance: NA
CDR3aa: CASSQDKGGYNEQFF
CDR3nt: TGCGCCAGCAGCCAAGATAAAGGGGGATACAATGAGCAGTTCTTC

j_gene: TRBJ2-5
d_gene: NA
v_gene: TRBV12-3/TRBV12-4
abundance: NA
CDR3aa: CASSYSAEETQYF
CDR3nt: TGTGCCAGCAGCTACTCGGCCGAGGAGACCCAGTACTTC

j_gene: TRBJ1-1
d_gene: TRBD1
v_gene: TRBV7-3
abundance: few
CDR3aa: CASSLTSTGTTEAFF
CDR3nt: TGTGCCAGCAGCTTAACGTCGACAGGGACAACTGAAGCTTTCTTT

j_gene: TRBJ1-2
d_gene: NA
v_gene: TRBV6-6
abundance: few
CDR3aa: CASSYSIGYGYTF
CDR3nt: TGTGCCAGCAGTTACTCGATAGGGTATGGCTACACCTTC

j_gene: TRBJ2-1
d_gene: NA
v_gene: TRBV6-5
abundance: NA
CDR3aa: CASSYSGGLYNEQFF
CDR3nt: TGTGCCAGCAGTTACTCGGGTGGACTATACAATGAGCAGTTCTTC

j_gene: TRBJ2-3
d_gene: NA
v_gene: TRBV5-1
abundance: NA
CDR3aa: CASSLAEGPPDTQYF
CDR3nt: TGCGCCAGCAGCTTGGCGGAGGGCCCCCCAGATACGCAGTATTTT